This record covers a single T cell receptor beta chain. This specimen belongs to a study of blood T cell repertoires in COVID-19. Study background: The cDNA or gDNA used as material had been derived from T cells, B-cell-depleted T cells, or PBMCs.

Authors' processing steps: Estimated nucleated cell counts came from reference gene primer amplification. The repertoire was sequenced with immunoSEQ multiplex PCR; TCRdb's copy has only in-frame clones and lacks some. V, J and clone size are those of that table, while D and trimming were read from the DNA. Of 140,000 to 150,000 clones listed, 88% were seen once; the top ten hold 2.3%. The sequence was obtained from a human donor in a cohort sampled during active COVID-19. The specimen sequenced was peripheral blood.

The CDR3 region is CASSSIDRGMTYEQYF. The DNA of the CDR3 is TGCGCCAGCAGCTCTATAGACAGGGGTATGACCTACGAGCAGTACTTC. This chain uses TRBV5-1 with TRBJ2-7; 8 nucleotides align to TRBD1. The V gene's germline CDR1 is SGHRS and CDR2 YFSETQ. The CDR3 runs 16 residues. Trimming took 3 bases from V and 2 from J; bases not matched to a gene: 10.